The source of this T cell receptor (beta chain) is a study of memory CD4+ T cells and cytomegalovirus serostatus. V lost 2 bases and J lost 1; bases outside the gene matches: 5. The germline gives CDR1 MDHEN, CDR2 SYDVKM. The CDR3 spans 16 residues. Produced via immunoSEQ multiplex PCR; TCRdb's table is partial and in-frame only. Among about 92,000 clones listed, about four fifths were seen once. Single viable CD3+CD4+CD8-CD45RO+ cells were sorted as the memory CD4+ T cells. The chain uses TRBV28 and TRBJ2-7; 10 bases fit TRBD2. The sequence derives from an adult in good health and CMV-seropositive. Sample: memory CD4+ T cells from blood. The CDR3 sequence: CASSLGSGRDSYEQYF. CDR3 sequence (DNA): TGTGCCAGCAGTTTAGGGAGCGGGAGGGATTCCTACGAGCAGTACTTC.